These T cell receptor beta chains were read from a single sample in a study of beta chain features in type 1 diabetes. Assay: immunoSEQ multiplex PCR; the TCRdb copy retains only in-frame clones and omits some. The sample includes 300,000 to 350,000 clones, around 9% of them seen just once. The sequenced sample was central memory CD4+ T cells from blood. Every receptor here comes from a young man with type 1 diabetes. Both conserved end residues are part of each CDR3. D genes are given only for firm matches. Where a row states a size, it is once, few, many or the class of an expanded clone; other rows omit it.

D gene,J gene,V gene,clone size,CDR3 DNA,CDR3 protein
NA,TRBJ1-4,TRBV28,NA,TGTGCCAGCAGGGCGGGGGGACCTAATGAAAAACTGTTTTTT,CASRAGGPNEKLFF
NA,TRBJ2-2,TRBV7-2,NA,TGTGCCAGCAGCCTCCCAGGCGATCCCACCGGGGAGCTGTTTTTT,CASSLPGDPTGELFF
NA,TRBJ1-5,TRBV30,few,TGTGCCTGGAGTGGGCCAGGAAATAGCAATCAGCCCCAGCATTTT,CAWSGPGNSNQPQHF
NA,TRBJ2-3,TRBV4-3,NA,TGCGCCAGCAGCCAAGGATGGACGGACTCGTCCACAGATACGCAGTATTTT,CASSQGWTDSSTDTQYF
TRBD1,TRBJ1-1,TRBV7-2,few,TGTGCCAGCAGCCCCCCCGGGACAGGGGTTACTGAAGCTTTCTTT,CASSPPGTGVTEAFF
NA,TRBJ2-5,TRBV9,few,TGTGCCAGCAGCGTATCCCTGGGAGAGACCCAGTACTTC,CASSVSLGETQYF
NA,TRBJ2-7,TRBV11-2,few,TGTGCCAGCAGAAGTCTTCAGGGAGGACACGAGCAGTACTTC,CASRSLQGGHEQYF
NA,TRBJ2-3,TRBV7-2,NA,TGTGCCAGCCTCTACGGGGGGCGGTCAGATACGCAGTATTTT,CASLYGGRSDTQYF
NA,TRBJ1-1,TRBV30,few,TGTGCCTTGGACTGGGGGGACACTGAAGCTTTCTTT,CALDWGDTEAFF
NA,TRBJ2-2,TRBV29-1,few,TGCAGCGTTGTCAGGGCTAACACCGGGGAGCTGTTTTTT,CSVVRANTGELFF
NA,TRBJ2-2,TRBV29-1,few,TGCAGCGTATCCCTTGCCCTTACCGGGGAGCTGTTTTTT,CSVSLALTGELFF
NA,TRBJ1-1,TRBV19,few,TGTGCCAGTATCCGGAGGCGTGAAGCTTTCTTT,CASIRRREAFF
NA,TRBJ1-2,TRBV10-2,few,TGCGCCAGCAGTGAGAAGGTCCATCCCCTATATGGCTACACCTTC,CASSEKVHPLYGYTF
NA,TRBJ2-5,TRBV7-2,many,TGTGCCAGCAGCAGCATCGAGACCCAGTACTTC,CASSSIETQYF
NA,TRBJ1-2,TRBV11-1,NA,TGTGCCAGCAGCGTCCGCGGGGGAGGCTACACCTTC,CASSVRGGGYTF
NA,TRBJ2-5,TRBV28,NA,TGTGCCAGCAGTCAGAACGGCGTGGGCAGGTGGTCGGAGACCCAGTACTTC,CASSQNGVGRWSETQYF
NA,TRBJ1-1,TRBV25-1,NA,TGTGCCAGCAGTGATGGGGGATTCTGGACTGAAGCTTTCTTT,CASSDGGFWTEAFF
TRBD1,TRBJ2-1,TRBV29-1,NA,TGCAGCGTTGGGCGGACAGGGGTCTACAATGAGCAGTTCTTC,CSVGRTGVYNEQFF
NA,TRBJ1-2,TRBV6-6,NA,TGTGCCAGCAGTTACCAGACAGCCGACTATGGCTACACCTTC,CASSYQTADYGYTF
TRBD2,TRBJ2-5,TRBV9,few,TGTGCCAGCAGTACGGGACTAGCCCAAGAGACCCAGTACTTC,CASSTGLAQETQYF
TRBD2,TRBJ2-5,TRBV11-2,few,TGTGCCAGCAGCATAGGACTAGCGGGGGCGCCGAGCCAAGAGACCCAGTACTTC,CASSIGLAGAPSQETQYF
NA,TRBJ1-2,TRBV5-1,NA,TGCGCCAGCAGTCCCGGACACAACTATGGCTACACCTTC,CASSPGHNYGYTF
TRBD2,TRBJ2-5,TRBV27,NA,TGTGCCAGCAGTAGGGCTAGCGGGGGGCTGGAGACCCAGTACTTC,CASSRASGGLETQYF
NA,TRBJ1-5,TRBV27,NA,TGTGCCAGCAGTTTAGGCGGGGCGGGTTATCAGCCCCAGCATTTT,CASSLGGAGYQPQHF
NA,TRBJ2-2,TRBV7-9,NA,TGTGCCAGCAGCATAGGGGCGTTGACCGGCACCGGGGAGCTGTTTTTT,CASSIGALTGTGELFF
NA,TRBJ1-6,TRBV4-3,many,TGCGCCAGCAGCCAAGAAACAGCCGGATATAATTCACCCCTCCACTTT,CASSQETAGYNSPLHF
TRBD1,TRBJ1-2,TRBV5-1,few,TGCGCCAGCAGCTTGAGAGGGGGCGCTGAGGGCTACACCTTC,CASSLRGGAEGYTF
TRBD2,TRBJ2-1,TRBV27,NA,TGTGCCAGCAGTTTACCATCGACTAGCGGTGAGCAGTTCTTC,CASSLPSTSGEQFF
NA,TRBJ1-2,TRBV4-3,NA,TGCGCCAGCAGCCCCCTTTTGGAGGGGTCCAACTATGGCTACACCTTC,CASSPLLEGSNYGYTF
TRBD1,TRBJ2-7,TRBV7-2,NA,TGTGCCAGCAGCTTGGGGCGACAGGGGGCTGGTTACGAGCAGTACTTC,CASSLGRQGAGYEQYF
TRBD1,TRBJ2-1,TRBV6-5,few,TGTGCCAGCAGAAGCCGGGACAGGGCTTACAATGAGCAGTTCTTC,CASRSRDRAYNEQFF
TRBD1,TRBJ1-6,TRBV6-5,few,TGTGCCAGCAGTTACTCGTTACAGGGGGTAGGGTCACCCCTCCACTTT,CASSYSLQGVGSPLHF
TRBD2,TRBJ2-5,TRBV9,few,TGTGCCAGCAGCGCTTCTAGCGGGGGACCAGAGACCCAGTACTTC,CASSASSGGPETQYF
TRBD2,TRBJ2-3,TRBV4-2,NA,TGTGCCAGCAGCCAAGGACTGGCGTTCGGAGCGGGGGGGCTGTATTTT,CASSQGLAFGAGGLYF
NA,TRBJ2-1,TRBV28,few,TGTGCCAGCAGTTTAGCGGGGCTCTACAATGAGCAGTTCTTC,CASSLAGLYNEQFF
NA,TRBJ1-5,TRBV7-9,NA,TGTGCCAGCAGCCGATCGACGGTGAATCAGCCCCAGCATTTT,CASSRSTVNQPQHF